This TCR beta chain was recorded in a study of beta chain features in type 1 diabetes. V was pared by 5 bases and J by 3 bases, with 5 bases of the junction left unmatched. Germline CDR1 SGHTA, CDR2 FQGNSA. This CDR3 is 17 amino acids long. Expressed TCRB transcripts were sequenced, since all the RNA that had been isolated was reverse transcribed. For naive, central memory and regulatory T cell samples, reads averaged around 3.5 million. Sequenced by immunoSEQ multiplex PCR; TCRdb stores in-frame clones only, minus some. The profile shows under 800,000 clones, around 15% of them singletons. General study findings and limits: High TCR expression in some cells could lead to their over-representation in cDNA sequencing.

A few counts support this clone. Its antigen is undetermined. The sequenced sample was naive CD4+ T cells from blood. The sequence was collected from a man between 18 and 29 years old in good health. The chain employs TRBV7-2 and TRBJ2-1, with 15 bases that match TRBD2. The CDR3 here is CASSLWTSGRVYNEQFF. The CDR3 DNA is TGTGCCAGCAGCCTCTGGACTAGCGGGAGGGTCTACAATGAGCAGTTCTTC.